Each of the 29 T cell receptor beta chains below was sequenced from the same sample in a study of T cell repertoires in cytomegalovirus infection. Each CDR3 protein gets one entry after TCRdb re-called the reads with MiXCR. This table has about 700,000 distinct CDR3 sequences, 33% appearing once. The antigens these receptors bind are not known. Sequencing was performed on cultured PBMCs, taken from culture after CMV antigen stimulation. Source of these receptors: a human donor in good health (CMV status not recorded). Some clones in this sample may be carry-over from other donors' samples.

This sequence joins TRBV6-2 or TRBV6-3 and TRBJ2-5; 9 nucleotides line up with TRBD2. Germline CDR1 and CDR2: MNHEY and SVGEGT. The CDR3 has 18 residues. V dropped 2 bases and J dropped 5; count of bases not matched to a gene: 15. CDR3 DNA: TGTGCCAGCAGTTACGGGGCTAGCGGGACATTCCACAGGGAGACCCAGTACTTC. Translating it yields CASSYGASGTFHRETQYF.

The genes are TRBV7-2 and TRBJ1-4, with no clear D. CDR1 and CDR2 from the germline V gene are SGHTA and FQGNSA. CDR3 length: 15 amino acids. V was pared by 1 base and J by 7 bases, with 13 bases between. CDR3 in amino acids: CASSLGGSLTEKLFF. The CDR3 coding sequence is TGTGCCAGCAGCTTAGGAGGCAGCCTTACTGAAAAACTGTTTTTT.

This clonotype was counted a few times. This chain joins TRBV6-1 and TRBJ2-1, with D hard to call. CDR1 and CDR2 from the germline V gene are MNHNS and SASEGT. The CDR3 is made up of 19 amino acids. Trimming took 3 bases from V and 8 from J, leaving 29 bases between them. Written as DNA, the CDR3 is TGTGCCAGCAGTGATATGTGGATAACCGATGGGCGGTCGGGCTATGAGCAGTTCTTC. It specifies CASSDMWITDGRSGYEQFF.

This clonotype was seen at least ten times. V is TRBV7-2 and J is TRBJ2-7; D not certain. The germline V gene encodes CDR1 SGHTA and CDR2 FQGNSA. V gave up 5 bases and J gave up 9 bases, with 17 bases separating them. The CDR3 runs to 13 residues. CDR3 sequence: CASSQDPPRVQYF. CDR3 nucleotides: TGTGCCAGCAGCCAAGACCCCCCCCGGGTGCAGTACTTC.

This rearrangement joins TRBV29-1 to TRBJ1-1, with D perhaps TRBD1 (5 bases). V lost 6 bases, J lost 11 bases, and 13 bases lay in between. This CDR3 contains 10 residues. Per germline, CDR1 SQVTM and CDR2 ANQGSEA. The CDR3 region has the DNA TGCAGCGTGGGGGGGACCAGGGCTTTCTTT. Translation: CSVGGTRAFF. The variable domain in full, with the rest retrieved from reference TRBV29-1 and TRBJ1-1, is SAVISQKPSRDICQRGTSLTIQCQVDSQVTMMFWYRQQPGQSLTLIATANQGSEATYESGFVIDKFPISRPNLTFSTLTVSNMSPEDSSIYLCSVGGTRAFFGQGTRLTVV.

Only a few counts were recorded for this clonotype. The chain is built from TRBV7-2 and TRBJ2-1; D not certain. V lost 5 bases and J 1 base, leaving 12 bases between the germline ends. Germline CDR1 SGHTA, CDR2 FQGNSA. The CDR3 spans 15 residues. The CDR3: CASSRAFRSYNEQFF. The CDR3 DNA reads TGTGCCAGCAGCCGGGCCTTCAGATCCTACAATGAGCAGTTCTTC.

This clonotype has a count of ten or more. The chain has TRBV7-2 and TRBJ1-1, with D uncertain. Germline-derived CDR1 and CDR2 are SGHTA and FQGNSA. V lost 5 bases to trimming and J lost 7 bases, with 14 bases between them. This CDR3 has 13 residues. The CDR3 region has the DNA TGTGCCAGCAGCGAACCCATATACAGTGAAGCTTTCTTT. Its protein product is CASSEPIYSEAFF. The full variable domain, completed using reference TRBV7-2 and TRBJ1-1, is GAGVSQSPSNKVTEKGKDVELRCDPISGHTALYWYRQSLGQGLEFLIYFQGNSAPDKSGLPSDRFSAERTGGSVSTLTIQRTQQEDSAVYLCASSEPIYSEAFFGQGTRLTVV.

The chain has TRBV7-2 and TRBJ2-7; a possible D gene is TRBD2 (5 bases). Germline V gene data show CDR1 as SGHTA and CDR2 as FQGNSA. This CDR3 is 13 amino acids long. The germline V and J ends were trimmed by 3 bases and 7 bases, with 13 bases remaining between them. The CDR3 DNA is TGTGCCAGCAGCTTTTGGCCGGGCGGGGAGCAGTACTTC. Translating it yields CASSFWPGGEQYF.

The rearrangement uses TRBV7-2 and TRBJ2-2, with TRBD1 identical over 7 bases. The V gene end was trimmed by 5 bases and the J gene end by 7 bases; junction bases not matched to a gene: 7. Germline V gene sequence: CDR1 SGHTA, CDR2 FQGNSA. The CDR3 length is 14 residues. The CDR3 region has the DNA TGTGCCAGCAGCCTTACAGGGGCGGTCGGGGAGCTGTTTTTT. The encoded protein is CASSLTGAVGELFF.

The rearrangement uses TRBV20-1 and TRBJ2-1; the D call may be TRBD1 or TRBD2 (5 bases each). Trimming cost V 6 bases and J 3 bases, with 15 bases left between them. CDR1 is DFQATT, CDR2 SNEGSKA, per germline (reference sequence). This CDR3 has 14 residues. The chain's CDR3 is CSARIGGSYNEQFF. The CDR3, as DNA: TGCAGTGCCCGTATTGGGGGTAGCTACAATGAGCAGTTCTTC.

This clonotype was seen a handful of times. The chain recombines TRBV7-2 with TRBJ1-2; no reliable D call. The V gene lost 1 base and the J gene lost 4 bases, with 10 bases spanning the gap. The CDR3 sequence is 14 residues long. Per germline, CDR1 SGHTA and CDR2 FQGNSA. The CDR3 sequence: CASSLGSLSYGYTF. The CDR3 nucleotides read TGTGCCAGCAGCTTAGGATCTCTGAGCTATGGCTACACCTTC.

This chain uses TRBV23-1 with TRBJ2-3; D is unresolved. TRBV23-1 is annotated as an ORF whose role is uncertain. The CDR3 is 14 residues long. Trimming removed 4 bases from V and 2 bases from J, with 10 bases in between. The CDR3 is CASSRGNVTDTQYF. CDR3 DNA sequence: TGCGCCAGCAGTCGTGGGAATGTCACAGATACGCAGTATTTT.

This chain links TRBV29-1 with TRBJ2-1; the match to TRBD2 covers 13 bases. V dropped 6 bases and J dropped 0; count of bases not matched to a gene: 2. The CDR3 sequence is 15 residues long. Germline V CDR1 and CDR2: SQVTM, ANQGSEA. CDR3 protein: CSVGLAGDSYNEQFF. The CDR3 region has the DNA TGCAGCGTAGGACTAGCGGGAGACTCCTACAATGAGCAGTTCTTC.

In this sample, this clonotype turned up many times. DNA of the CDR3: TGTGCCAGCAGCCCAGCCTTGACTAGCGGGGGTCGGGGCGGGGAGCTGTTTTTT. Amino acids: CASSPALTSGGRGGELFF. The chain carries TRBV7-2 and TRBJ2-2, with 12 bases aligning to TRBD2. Per the germline V gene, CDR1 is SGHTA and CDR2 is FQGNSA. Trimming at V came to 5 bases and at J to 7 bases, leaving 14 bases not matched to a gene. CDR3 length: 18 residues.

This clonotype was found a few times. CDR3: CASNDRRHQPQHF. Written as DNA, the CDR3 is TGTGCCAGTAACGACAGGAGACATCAGCCCCAGCATTTT. The chain recombines TRBV19 with TRBJ1-5; TRBD1 is a possible D gene (6 bases). This CDR3 region has 13 residues. Trimming removed 7 bases at V and 5 bases at J, with 12 bases between. The germline V gene encodes CDR1 LNHDA and CDR2 SQIVND (reference sequence).

The CDR3 loop reads CASSLRDRAHEQYF. The CDR3 DNA sequence: TGTGCCAGCAGCTTACGGGACAGGGCCCACGAGCAGTACTTC. The rearrangement uses TRBV7-9 and TRBJ2-7; 9 bases are a match to TRBD1. CDR1 is SEHNR and CDR2 is FQNEAQ in the germline V gene (reference sequence). V dropped 2 bases and J dropped 5; count of bases not matched to a gene: 4. This CDR3 contains 14 residues.

This clonotype was recorded at least ten times. The chain recombines TRBV7-8 with TRBJ1-1; D unclear. Germline V gene sequence: CDR1 SGHVS, CDR2 FQNEAQ. The CDR3 has 17 residues. The V gene lost 1 base and the J gene lost 5 bases, with 20 bases spanning the gap. CDR3 in DNA: TGTGCCAGCAGCTTAGATTGGGGATGGGGTGTTGATACTGAAGCTTTCTTT. Translated, it gives CASSLDWGWGVDTEAFF.

This clonotype has more than one count but fewer than ten. The chain employs TRBV10-1 and TRBJ2-3, with D possibly matching TRBD2 (5 bases). This CDR3 region has 12 residues. V lost 6 bases to trimming and J lost 7 bases, with 11 bases between them. From germline, CDR1 is WNHNN and CDR2 SYGVQD (reference sequence). As DNA, the CDR3 is TGCGCCAGCAGCCGGGGAGACAATACGCAGTATTTT. Translating gives CASSRGDNTQYF.

This clonotype was detected only once. V is TRBV27 and J is TRBJ1-1, with D tentatively TRBD1 (5 bases). The CDR3 consists of 13 residues. CDR1 and CDR2 (germline): MNHEY, SMNVEV (reference sequence). V gave up 8 bases and J gave up 7 bases, with 17 bases separating them. CDR3 loop: CASSTNLGGEAFF. The DNA of the CDR3 is TGTGCCAGCTCAACTAACCTGGGGGGTGAAGCTTTCTTT.

The V and J genes are TRBV29-1 and TRBJ2-7; no reliable D call. The germline gives CDR1 SQVTM, CDR2 ANQGSEA. The CDR3 sequence is 12 residues long. V lost 7 bases, J lost 4 bases, and 14 bases lay in between. CDR3 DNA sequence: TGCAGCGCCGGACCCCAGCGATACGAGCAGTACTTC. It is translated as CSAGPQRYEQYF.

The V call is TRBV6-6, the J call TRBJ1-2; D might be TRBD1 (6 bases). The CDR3 length is 14 residues. V lost 7 bases and J 4 bases, leaving 16 bases between the germline ends. Germline V gene sequence: CDR1 MNHNY, CDR2 SVGAGI (reference sequence). This CDR3 is CASTPAGTSYGYTF. The DNA for the CDR3 is TGTGCCAGCACCCCAGCCGGGACATCCTATGGCTACACCTTC.

The rearrangement uses TRBV28 and TRBJ1-5, with D unclear. The CDR3 has 12 residues. The V gene lost 8 bases and the J gene lost 2 bases, with 7 bases spanning the gap. The germline V gene encodes CDR1 MDHEN and CDR2 SYDVKM. CDR3: CASAPRNQPQHF. CDR3 nucleotide sequence: TGTGCCAGCGCCCCACGCAATCAGCCCCAGCATTTT.

This sequence joins TRBV7-6 and TRBJ2-3, with D possibly TRBD2 on 5 matching bases. Germline lookup yields CDR1 SGHVS and CDR2 FNYEAQ. V gave up 4 bases and J gave up 1 base, with 15 bases separating them. CDR3 length equals 16 residues. DNA of the CDR3: TGTGCCAGCAGCTACCGACACGGAGCGGGCACAGATACGCAGTATTTT. It is translated as CASSYRHGAGTDTQYF.

This clonotype showed up many times. The J gene is TRBJ2-3, the V gene TRBV6-1, with TRBD2 as a possible D gene (6 bases). V dropped 5 bases and J dropped 2 bases, with 8 bases sitting between them. CDR1 and CDR2 from the germline V gene are MNHNS and SASEGT. The CDR3 spans 13 residues. CDR3 DNA: TGTGCCAGCAGTTCGGGGGACACAGATACGCAGTATTTT. Translating it yields CASSSGDTDTQYF.

In its sample, this clonotype was seen many times. The chain links TRBV7-2 to TRBJ2-3; a weak D match, TRBD2 (6 bases). The CDR3 loop spans 16 amino acids. Trimming shortened V by 2 bases and J by 2 bases, and 14 bases separated the two germline ends. Germline CDR1 SGHTA, CDR2 FQGNSA. The CDR3 here is CASSLFRDFLTDTQYF. The CDR3 coding sequence is TGTGCCAGCAGCTTATTCCGGGACTTTCTCACAGATACGCAGTATTTT.

V is TRBV4-1 and J is TRBJ2-6; no reliable D call. V lost 0 bases to trimming and J lost 0 bases, with 9 bases between them. The CDR3 contains 17 residues. The germline V gene has CDR1 MGHRA and CDR2 YSYEKL. The CDR3 sequence is CASSQDPRSSGANVLTF. In DNA, the CDR3 is TGCGCCAGCAGCCAAGATCCGAGGAGCTCTGGGGCCAACGTCCTGACTTTC.

V and J are TRBV4-2 and TRBJ1-5; D is undetermined. V was shortened by 3 bases and J by 2 bases, with 8 bases between the two germline ends. The CDR3 runs to 14 residues. Germline assignment: CDR1 LGHNA and CDR2 YNFKEQ. As DNA, the CDR3 is TGTGCCAGCAGCCACGGACTGCGCAATCAGCCCCAGCATTTT. This codes for CASSHGLRNQPQHF.

The chain has TRBV6-1 and TRBJ2-1, with D perhaps TRBD1 or TRBD2 (5 bases each). Trimming cost V 7 bases and J 4 bases, with 17 bases left between them. CDR1 is MNHNS and CDR2 is SASEGT in the germline V gene. The CDR3 totals 15 residues. The CDR3: CASTPDWGPYNEQFF. The CDR3 DNA is TGTGCCAGCACCCCCGATTGGGGACCATACAATGAGCAGTTCTTC.

This chain joins TRBV12-3 or TRBV12-4 and TRBJ2-3, with D possibly being TRBD2 (5 bases). Trimming took off 6 bases at V and 6 bases at J, with 10 bases between the two ends. This CDR3 is built from 12 residues. CDR3 protein: CASREDGDTQYF. The CDR3 DNA reads as TGTGCCAGCAGGGAGGATGGGGATACGCAGTATTTT.